This TCR beta chain emerged from a study of blood T cells in healthy people across ages. Using a J-beta primer mix together with a sample-barcoded 5' primer, a second PCR was run for about 6 to 12 cycles. From the 5' RACE reads, TCRdb called clonotypes with MiXCR, one entry per CDR3 protein. Of 1,800,000 or so distinct CDR3 sequences in the sample, about two fifths were seen once. The study drew donors from healthy Caucasian individuals in Russia aged roughly 6 to 100. In this sample, this clonotype turned up a few times. Germline V CDR1 and CDR2: SGHRS, YFSETQ. The V gene lost 2 bases and the J gene lost 0 bases, with 8 bases spanning the gap. This CDR3 comprises 15 residues.

Sample: blood. J is TRBJ2-2 and V is TRBV5-1; no clear D gene. This clonotype originated in a human donor in good health. The CDR3 here is CASSFMSANTGELFF. The CDR3 DNA reads TGCGCCAGCAGCTTCATGTCGGCGAACACCGGGGAGCTGTTTTTT.